In its sample, the clone carrying this T cell receptor beta chain was seen a few times. Profiling relied on immunoSEQ multiplex PCR, and the TCRdb table lists in-frame clones only, not all of them. This repertoire shows over 300,000 clones, approximately 88% found once; its top ten account for approximately 0.96%. The data are from a study of blood T cell repertoires in COVID-19. Germline values: CDR1 PRHDT, CDR2 FYEKMQ (reference sequence). This CDR3 contains 14 residues. V lost 4 bases and J lost 8, with 14 bases in between. The receptor comes from a woman aged 30 to 39 with acute COVID-19. The gene calls are TRBV13 and TRBJ1-4, with D possibly matching TRBD1 (5 bases). Sequencing was done on a sample of PBMCs or T cells enriched from blood (not recorded which). CDR3 DNA: TGTGCCAGCAGCTGGGGCAGGTTTGGAGAAAAACTGTTTTTT. Protein product: CASSWGRFGEKLFF. Using reference TRBV13 and TRBJ1-4 for the parts outside the CDR3, the full variable domain is AAGVIQSPRHLIKEKRETATLKCYPIPRHDTVYWYQQGPGQDPQFLISFYEKMQSDKGSIPDRFSAQQFSDYHSELNMSSLELGDSALYFCASSWGRFGEKLFFGSGTQLSVL.